Listed below are T cell receptor beta chains from one sample, sequenced in a study of blood T cell repertoires in COVID-19. The table came from immunoSEQ multiplex PCR; TCRdb's copy has only in-frame clones and leaves some out. In the table there are roughly 92,000 clones, 90% of which are singletons. Sequencing was done on a sample of peripheral blood. All receptors derive from a woman older than 75 with active or convalescent COVID-19. Each CDR3 is given with its conserved first and last residue. D genes are given only for firm matches. Size is stated for part of the rows, as once, few or many counts, or as a class when the clone is expanded.

j_call,d_call,v_call,clone_size,cdr3_aa,cdr3_nt
TRBJ2-2,NA,TRBV2,NA,CASSDASLVGTGELFF,TGTGCCAGCAGCGATGCTAGTTTAGTAGGCACCGGGGAGCTGTTTTTT
TRBJ1-1,NA,TRBV2,NA,CASSYSTEAFF,TGTGCCAGCAGTTATTCCACTGAAGCTTTCTTT
TRBJ1-6,NA,TRBV18,NA,CASSPGHPEYNSPLHF,TGTGCCAGCTCACCGGGACACCCAGAATATAATTCACCCCTCCACTTT
TRBJ2-1,TRBD2,TRBV5-4,NA,CASRGRASRDEQFF,TGTGCCAGCCGCGGGAGGGCCTCGCGGGATGAGCAGTTCTTC
TRBJ2-2,TRBD2,TRBV4-3,NA,CASSLEPQLAELTGELFF,TGCGCCAGCAGCCTCGAACCACAACTAGCGGAACTCACCGGGGAGCTGTTTTTT
TRBJ1-5,TRBD1,TRBV7-8,once,CASSRTGNQPQHF,TGTGCCAGCAGCCGGACAGGGAACCAGCCCCAGCATTTT
TRBJ2-1,NA,TRBV12-3/TRBV12-4,NA,CASSPRDNEQFF,TGTGCCAGCAGTCCCCGGGACAATGAGCAGTTCTTC
TRBJ1-5,NA,TRBV6-5,NA,CASTERGSQHF,TGTGCCAGCACCGAAAGGGGAAGCCAGCATTTT
TRBJ1-2,TRBD1,TRBV19,NA,CASSTQPTDRANYGYTF,TGTGCCAGTAGTACCCAACCGACGGACAGGGCAAACTATGGCTACACCTTC
TRBJ1-1,TRBD1,TRBV9,NA,CASSAGGAWFDTEAFF,TGTGCCAGCAGCGCAGGGGGCGCGTGGTTCGACACTGAAGCTTTCTTT
TRBJ2-5,TRBD1,TRBV18,few,CASSDTGAPETQYF,TGTGCCAGCTCAGACACAGGGGCCCCCGAGACCCAGTACTTC
TRBJ2-1,NA,TRBV24-1,NA,CATSDLGGSSYNEQFF,TGTGCCACCAGTGATTTGGGCGGAAGTTCCTACAATGAGCAGTTCTTC
TRBJ1-6,NA,TRBV5-6,NA,CASSLFSDNSPLHF,TGTGCCAGCAGCTTGTTTTCAGATAATTCACCCCTCCACTTT
TRBJ2-3,NA,TRBV18,once,CASSPTSPPDTQYF,TGTGCCAGCTCACCAACTAGCCCCCCAGATACGCAGTATTTT
TRBJ1-1,TRBD1,TRBV4-1,NA,CASSREGQATEAFF,TGCGCCAGCAGCCGAGAGGGACAGGCCACTGAAGCTTTCTTT
TRBJ2-7,NA,TRBV28,NA,CASSLGGRFYEQYF,TGTGCCAGCAGTTTGGGGGGACGGTTCTACGAGCAGTACTTC
TRBJ2-3,TRBD2,TRBV5-4,once,CASSLASGSDTQYF,TGTGCCAGCAGCTTAGCTAGCGGGAGTGATACGCAGTATTTT
TRBJ2-3,NA,TRBV27,NA,CASSFRDNTDTQYF,TGTGCCAGCAGTTTTCGGGACAACACAGATACGCAGTATTTT
TRBJ1-1,NA,TRBV27,once,CASRDSDNTEAFF,TGTGCCAGCAGGGACTCGGATAACACTGAAGCTTTCTTT
TRBJ2-1,NA,TRBV27,NA,CASSISGEQFF,TGTGCCAGCAGCATCTCCGGGGAGCAGTTCTTC
TRBJ2-1,TRBD1,TRBV2,NA,CASSESQGNNEQFF,TGTGCCAGCAGTGAATCACAGGGGAACAATGAGCAGTTCTTC
TRBJ1-1,NA,TRBV7-8,NA,CASSLAGDSPRDTEAFF,TGTGCCAGCAGCTTAGCTGGGGACTCCCCTCGGGACACTGAAGCTTTCTTT